This entry features one T cell receptor (beta chain) sequence. Seattle researchers signed up patients amid active infection and tracked them longitudinally. Authors' methods: The authors estimated nucleated cell counts from reference gene primer amplification. TCRdb's copy holds only in-frame clones and misses some; the assay was immunoSEQ multiplex PCR. The V and J calls and clone size were taken over from that table, and D and trimming were inferred from the DNA. The profile shows under 200,000 clones, 70% to 90% of them singletons. The sample originates from a study of blood T cell repertoires in COVID-19. For the study at large: The samples span acute and convalescent COVID-19 from the United States, Italy and Spain. PBMCs, B-cell-depleted T cells, or T cells provided the cDNA or gDNA that made up the material.

Germline CDR1 SQVTM, CDR2 ANQGSEA. Trimming left V 0 bases short and J 0 bases short, with 18 bases between. The CDR3 consists of 17 residues. The sequence was collected from a woman in her forties or fifties with COVID-19, enrolled during active disease. The sequenced sample consisted of peripheral blood. This chain connects TRBV29-1 to TRBJ2-7, with D possibly TRBD2 on 5 matching bases. CDR3 in DNA: TGCAGCGTTGAAGATGCCCCAGGCAGGAGGAGCTCCTACGAGCAGTACTTC. This codes for CSVEDAPGRRSSYEQYF.